Sequencing of this T cell receptor (beta chain) was carried out in a study of PD-1 blockade in classical Hodgkin lymphoma. The study's findings and limits: Complete responders possessed baseline diversity comparable to newly diagnosed patients.

Regarding time point: cycle 4 day 1 (C4D1), after six to seven weeks of nivolumab. The patients all showed relapse after autologous stem cell transplantation, while their brentuximab vedotin exposure varied. It was by magnetic negative selection that CD4+ T cells were purified from thawed PBMCs. Profiled with immunoSEQ multiplex PCR; TCRdb holds only in-frame clones, not every one. The profile shows 25,000 to 30,000 clones, about 82% of them singletons. About this clone itself: Its antigen is undetermined.

Germline V gene lookup returns CDR1 SGHRS and CDR2 YFSETQ. The CDR3 sequence is 11 residues long. Trimming cost V 6 bases and J 3 bases, with 6 bases left between them. V is TRBV5-1 and J is TRBJ2-5; D may be TRBD1 (5 bases). The specimen comprised CD4+ T cells from blood, sampled before the fourth cycle of nivolumab. This TCR was recovered from a human donor with classical Hodgkin lymphoma. CDR3 sequence: CASKGKETQYF. The DNA for the CDR3 is TGCGCCAGCAAGGGGAAAGAGACCCAGTACTTC.